This TCR beta chain was found in a study of cytomegalovirus exposure and HLA in healthy donors. On the study more broadly: Caucasian-associated ancestry cluster membership applied to around 76% of around 400 genotyped donors.

Regarding this clone: What it binds is not known.

The CDR3 is made up of 14 amino acids. The V gene's germline CDR1 is SGHTA and CDR2 FQGNSA. Germline trimming cut 7 bases from V and 7 bases from J; bases unmatched to any gene: 5. Study conclusions and caveats: A later analysis showed HLA-associated TCR beta chains outstripping equally common others in clonal expansion. Most of the CMV-associated TCR beta chains (in a later analysis) appeared to be HLA-restricted.

The PCR made use of 60 Vbeta and 13 Jbeta primers. TCRdb keeps only in-frame clones here, not all; method: immunoSEQ multiplex PCR. The sample carries 150,000 to 200,000 clones, 84% recorded once. Sequencing was performed on PBMCs. The receptor was isolated from a girl aged 2 to 9 in good health and CMV-seropositive. The chain couples TRBV7-2 to TRBJ2-1; 12 nucleotides agree with TRBD2. As DNA, the CDR3 is TGTGCCAGCACCGGGACTAGCGGGCAGAATGAGCAGTTCTTC. It specifies CASTGTSGQNEQFF.